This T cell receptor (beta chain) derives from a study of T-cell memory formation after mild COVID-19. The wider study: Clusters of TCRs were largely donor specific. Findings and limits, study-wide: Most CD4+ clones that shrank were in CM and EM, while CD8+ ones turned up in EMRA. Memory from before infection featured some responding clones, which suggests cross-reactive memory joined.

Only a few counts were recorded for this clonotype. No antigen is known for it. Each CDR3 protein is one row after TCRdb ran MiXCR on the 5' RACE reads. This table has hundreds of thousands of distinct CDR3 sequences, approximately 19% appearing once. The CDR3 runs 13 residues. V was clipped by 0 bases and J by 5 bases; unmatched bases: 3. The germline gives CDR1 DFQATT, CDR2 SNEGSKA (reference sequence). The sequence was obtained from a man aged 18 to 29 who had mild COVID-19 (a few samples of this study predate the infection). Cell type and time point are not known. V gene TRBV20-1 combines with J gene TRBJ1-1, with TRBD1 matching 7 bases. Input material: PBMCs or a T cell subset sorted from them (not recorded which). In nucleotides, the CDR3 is TGCAGTGCTAGAGACAGGGGGGGAACTGAAGCTTTCTTT. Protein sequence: CSARDRGGTEAFF.